One and the same sample provided the 10 T cell receptor beta chains below, sequenced in a study of T cell changes during pregnancy in multiple sclerosis. TCRdb's table, derived via immunoSEQ multiplex PCR, lists solely in-frame clones and lacks some. The sample contains tens of thousands of clones, around 90% of which appear only once. Sequencing was performed on peripheral blood, taken in the first trimester of pregnancy. The receptor set was obtained from a female donor in good health, enrolled as a control in a pregnancy study.

This rearrangement joins TRBV4-1 to TRBJ1-6; 9 bases are a match to TRBD1. V shed 4 bases, J shed 7 bases, and the junction held 5 bases outside the gene matches. The CDR3 spans 15 residues. Germline V gene sequence: CDR1 MGHRA, CDR2 YSYEKL. CDR3 bases: TGCGCCAGCAGCCGTCCGGGACAGGGAAATTCACCCCTCCACTTT. Translated, it gives CASSRPGQGNSPLHF.

This sequence joins TRBV5-1 and TRBJ2-1; the D gene is possibly TRBD2 (5 bases). V lost 4 bases, J lost 8 bases, and 16 bases lay in between. CDR1 is SGHRS, CDR2 YFSETQ, per germline. CDR3 size: 14 residues. The CDR3 sequence is CASSTGEPLDEQFF. The CDR3 nucleotides read TGCGCCAGCAGCACCGGGGAGCCTTTGGATGAGCAGTTCTTC.

V usage is TRBV27 and J usage is TRBJ2-7; 8 positions match TRBD2. In germline, CDR1 is MNHEY, CDR2 SMNVEV (reference sequence). The CDR3 consists of 13 residues. With 6 bases clipped from V and 7 bases from J, the junction kept 8 bases outside the gene matches. The CDR3 region is CASRASPGGEQYF. The CDR3 DNA reads TGTGCCAGCAGGGCGTCCCCGGGGGGGGAGCAGTACTTC.

The chain employs TRBV19 and TRBJ2-1; TRBD1 matches at 12 bases. The V and J ends lost 3 bases and 8 bases, in that order; junction bases with no gene match: 8. This CDR3 has 16 residues. Germline assignment: CDR1 LNHDA and CDR2 SQIVND (reference sequence). The CDR3 protein is CASSMGTGGFGDEQFF. For the CDR3, the DNA is TGTGCCAGTAGTATGGGGACAGGGGGCTTTGGGGATGAGCAGTTCTTC.

The V call is TRBV7-2, the J call TRBJ2-1, with 8 bases fitting TRBD2. CDR1 and CDR2 from the germline V gene are SGHTA and FQGNSA. Unmatched junction bases numbered 6, after V lost 2 bases and J lost 0 bases. This CDR3 is 17 amino acids long. The CDR3 DNA is TGTGCCAGCAGCTTACGGGGGGGCGGGAGCTCCTACAATGAGCAGTTCTTC. Its translation: CASSLRGGGSSYNEQFF. The variable domain in full, with the rest retrieved from reference TRBV7-2 and TRBJ2-1, is GAGVSQSPSNKVTEKGKDVELRCDPISGHTALYWYRQSLGQGLEFLIYFQGNSAPDKSGLPSDRFSAERTGGSVSTLTIQRTQQEDSAVYLCASSLRGGGSSYNEQFFGPGTRLTVL.

The rearrangement joins TRBV7-9 to TRBJ2-2; possibly TRBD1 for D (6 bases). V lost 7 bases, J lost 1 base, and 10 bases lay in between. CDR1 and CDR2 from the germline V gene are SEHNR and FQNEAQ (reference sequence). The CDR3 loop spans 14 amino acids. Written as DNA, the CDR3 is TGTGCCAGCACCCCAGGGGTGAACACCGGGGAGCTGTTTTTT. The encoded protein is CASTPGVNTGELFF.

The chain carries TRBV28 and TRBJ2-3, with a weak D call TRBD1 (5 bases). CDR3 length equals 12 residues. The V end was cut by 10 bases, the J end by 3 bases, with 11 bases between. CDR1 MDHEN and CDR2 SYDVKM come from the germline V gene. In nucleotides, the CDR3 is TGTGCCACTGCCCAGGGAACAGATACGCAGTATTTT. This sequence encodes CATAQGTDTQYF.

This sequence joins TRBV9 and TRBJ2-3; tentative D call: TRBD2 (6 bases). From germline, CDR1 is SGDLS and CDR2 YYNGEE. The CDR3 is 13 amino acids. With 3 bases removed from V and 5 bases from J, the gap between germline ends came to 10 bases. In DNA, the CDR3 is TGTGCCAGCAGCGGGGGGGACGAAGATACGCAGTATTTT. Amino acids: CASSGGDEDTQYF.

J is TRBJ2-2 and V is TRBV7-6; D gene unclear. The CDR3 is 13 residues long. With 4 bases removed from V and 7 bases from J, the gap between germline ends came to 10 bases. Germline V gene sequence: CDR1 SGHVS, CDR2 FNYEAQ. In DNA, the CDR3 is TGTGCCAGCAGCTCCGACCAGGTCGGGGAGCTGTTTTTT. Protein sequence: CASSSDQVGELFF.

The V call is TRBV19, the J call TRBJ2-4; D possibly corresponds to TRBD1 (5 bases). Per germline, CDR1 LNHDA and CDR2 SQIVND (reference sequence). This CDR3 comprises 15 residues. V was trimmed by 4 bases and J by 9 bases, leaving 19 bases between them. The CDR3 region is CASSTYQGRPSIQYF. The DNA of the CDR3 is TGTGCCAGTAGTACATACCAGGGAAGACCAAGCATTCAGTACTTC.